The clone carrying this TCR beta chain was counted between two and nine times. What it binds is unknown. RNA transcripts yielded amplified TCR beta CDR3 regions. First-round RT-PCR of the TCR CDR3 relied on the HTBI primer set. TCRdb fed the multiplex PCR reads into MiXCR, producing one record per CDR3 protein. The sample carries more than 600,000 distinct CDR3 sequences, about 15% recorded once. The V and J ends lost 3 bases and 0 bases respectively, with 8 bases between them. CDR1 SGHTA and CDR2 FQGTGA come from the germline V gene. The CDR3 runs 15 residues. The data were taken from a study of T cells in Graves' hyperthyroidism and ophthalmopathy. Findings of the study overall: Most clonotypes expanded in the thyroid (above 0.001) were also present in blood.

Patients counted as stable if ophthalmopathy did not develop within 18 months. Clinical symptoms, serum thyroxine and TRAb, thyroid ultrasound and orbital computed tomography were used for the diagnoses. The chain is built from TRBV7-3 and TRBJ2-2, with D perhaps given as TRBD1 or TRBD2 (5 bases each). The sequence derives from a man between 18 and 29 years old with Graves' hyperthyroidism. What was sequenced was blood. The CDR3 nucleotides are TGTGCCAGCAGCTTGGGACCCACGAACACCGGGGAGCTGTTTTTT. Protein product: CASSLGPTNTGELFF.